This TCR beta chain was sequenced for a study of blood T cell repertoires in COVID-19. The V end was cut by 0 bases, the J end by 1 base, with 7 bases between. The V gene's germline CDR1 is SGHNT and CDR2 YYREEE (reference sequence). The CDR3 length is 14 residues. The data were produced by immunoSEQ multiplex PCR, yet TCRdb's version contains in-frame clones alone and is incomplete. The sample includes over 200,000 clones, approximately 87% of them seen just once. A few counts support this clone. The TCR sequence derives from a woman between 45 and 60 years old in a cohort exposed to, infected with or recovered from COVID-19 (not recorded which). Material: PBMCs or T cells enriched from blood (not recorded which). The chain links TRBV5-4 to TRBJ1-1; D unclear. CDR3 amino acids: CASSLERGNTEAFF. The DNA for the CDR3 is TGTGCCAGCAGCTTGGAACGGGGGAACACTGAAGCTTTCTTT.